The clone carrying this T cell receptor (beta chain) appeared once. The source of the sample is a study of blood T cell repertoires in COVID-19. On the study more broadly: Researchers got acute and convalescent COVID-19 samples from the United States, Italy and Spain.

Germline CDR1 is LGHDT and CDR2 is YNNKEL (reference sequence). The length of the CDR3 is 16 residues. V trimming: 1 base; J trimming: 4 bases; junction bases outside the gene matches: 6. Seattle's enrolled individuals joined amid active infection and were then monitored longitudinally. Study processing details: It was from reference gene primer amplification that nucleated cell counts were estimated. Method: immunoSEQ multiplex PCR; TCRdb's copy keeps in-frame clones and lacks some. V and J calls and clone size are given by that table; D and trimming were obtained from the DNA. This table holds around 290,000 clones, about 88% found once.

The chain links TRBV3-1 (or the pseudogene TRBV3-2) to TRBJ2-5, with TRBD2 matching over 10 bases. The specimen was peripheral blood. This TCR derives from a woman in her 70s with COVID-19, enrolled during active disease. CDR3 in DNA: TGTGCCAGCAGCCAAGGCGAGCGGGGGGGCGGAGAGACCCAGTACTTC. Its protein product is CASSQGERGGGETQYF.